This T cell receptor (beta chain) was retrieved from a study of T cells in Graves' hyperthyroidism and ophthalmopathy (dated by TCRdb to between 2018 and 2021). In the study overall: Peripheral blood samples were taken at the time of initial diagnosis, prior to any treatment. To identify TCR V-J signatures that set the groups apart, the researchers used a discovery cohort of approximately 98 patients, made up of under 50 with Graves' ophthalmopathy and 55 to 65 with stable Graves' hyperthyroidism. Prospective prediction of ophthalmopathy was tested in an independent validation cohort consisting of about 20 hyperthyroidism patients and some 16 patients who later progressed to ophthalmopathy. For training and testing, the 100 or so patients in the discovery cohort were randomly divided in a 7:3 ratio. In about 6 Graves' hyperthyroidism patients, the study also compared T-cell repertoires from thyroid tissue with T-cell repertoires from blood. After blood sampling, hyperthyroidism patients were treated with methimazole at a starting dose of 30 mg daily, and ophthalmopathy patients were treated with high-dose intravenous methylprednisolone. According to the paper, TCR Vbeta CDR3 sequencing was carried out on 135 peripheral blood samples, which came from 40 to 45 ophthalmopathy, around 74 hyperthyroidism and approximately 17 progressor patients.

Amplification of TCR beta CDR3 regions was carried out from RNA transcripts. The TCR CDR3 was subjected to a first round of RT-PCR using the HTBI primer set and the Qiagen OneStep RT-PCR kit. Libraries were constructed in a second round of multiplex PCR, after which size selection and purification were carried out. Sequencing of the libraries was done on an Illumina HiSeq2000 using paired-end 100 bp reads. Per the source publication's procedure: SOAPnuke was used to process the raw data, removing reads that contained adapters or uncalled bases, had a mean Phred below 15, or lacked an exact match to the constant primer or identifier. High-quality paired reads were merged with COPE v1.2.5, and unique nucleotide sequences were defined as clonotypes. MiTCR v1.1 was used to align clonotypes to the IMGT TRBV, TRBD and TRBJ reference segments. Analysis was restricted to V-J combinations with a frequency above 0.0001, which covered roughly 99% of repertoires. The TCS score was defined as F50 (clonal expansion) divided by E x V (chaos), with BLOSUM62-based TCRdist calculated between CDR3 peptides within each V-J. Welch's t-statistics and random forest reduced several hundred V-J features to roughly 13, which were used in a naive Bayes classifier (R e1071). In-frame beta chains were kept once TCRdb had trimmed the public reads at Q25 with fastp and called clones with MiXCR. CDR3 protein sequences are deduplicated, and each keeps its most common genes and DNA. The V and J calls, along with clone size, are taken from TCRdb and not from the paper's own processing. The sample table shows 300,000 to 500,000 distinct CDR3 sequences, and 14% to 15% are seen once. The ten largest clonotypes hold approximately 30% of the sample.

The investigation overall reported the following: A model built on a 13 V-J signature distinguished ophthalmopathy from stable hyperthyroidism, reaching around 90% sensitivity and around 81% specificity in cross-validation and 80%/75% in testing. Sample size was not statistically predetermined, and blinding of investigators to group allocation was not performed. During validation, the model predicted progression to ophthalmopathy a median of roughly six months ahead of onset, with almost 71% sensitivity and around 72% specificity. Most expanded thyroid clonotypes (frequency above 0.001) were also detected in blood, suggesting blood repertoires may reflect thyroid immune responses.

A distance of 12 bases separates the germline ends of V and J, which lose 8 bases and 4 bases respectively. Sequences LNHDA (CDR1) and SQIVND (CDR2) are obtained from the germline V gene (reference sequence). From its cysteine to its phenylalanine, the CDR3 spans 13 amino acids. Left in the record is the CDR3 DNA by itself, 39 bases read in frame from the first base. Of note for this clonotype: It lacks a known antigen. Base quality data are lacking; no much larger clone is found one base away.

Stable Graves' hyperthyroidism was defined as no progression to ophthalmopathy during 18 months of follow-up. Hyperthyroidism patients were newly diagnosed, had a disease duration of under 2 months, and were aged 18 to 65 years. Patients with uncontrolled infections, other autoimmune diseases, pregnancy or lactation were excluded. Diagnoses were established on the basis of clinical symptoms, serum thyroxine and TRAb, thyroid ultrasound, and orbital computed tomography. Ficoll-Paque density gradient centrifugation was used to isolate PBMCs from approximately 10 ml of fresh peripheral blood. Total RNA was extracted using Trizol reagent, and RNA quality was assessed on an Agilent 2100 Bioanalyzer.

The V gene is TRBV19 and the J gene is TRBJ1-5; the best D guess is TRBD1, with 5 bases matching. Sequenced: blood. The clonotype originates from a woman in her twenties or thirties with Graves' hyperthyroidism. The CDR3 has the sequence CASATQVNQPQHF. The nucleotide sequence reads TGTGCCAGTGCGACACAGGTGAATCAGCCCCAGCATTTT.